A selection of T cell receptor beta chains follows, all from one sample in a study of circulating and synovial CD4+ cells in juvenile arthritis. TCRdb's table, derived via immunoSEQ multiplex PCR, lists solely in-frame clones and lacks some. The sample yields around 13,000 clones, approximately 88% seen once. Sequences were obtained from CD4+ T cells from synovial fluid. Every receptor here comes from a human patient with juvenile idiopathic arthritis. Some clones in this sample may be carry-over from other donors' samples. Both conserved end residues are part of each CDR3. Each record gives: CDR3 DNA, CDR3 protein, clone size, J gene, D gene, V gene. The D gene is left open where the match is weak. Expanded clones get a size class; other rows say once, few or many, or leave the size out.

TGTGCCAGCACCTGGGACAGGGACGGCGAGCAGTACTTC CASTWDRDGEQYF . TRBJ2-7 TRBD1 TRBV6-1
TGTGCCACCCAGGGGGGAGGAGGCTACACCTTC CATQGGGGYTF once TRBJ1-2 TRBD1 TRBV2
TGTGCCTACGCAACGGGACAGGGATCCTCCTACACCTTC CAYATGQGSSYTF once TRBJ1-2 TRBD1 TRBV30
TGTGCCAGCAGCCACCGTAGGGACAGGGGGAACACTGAAGCTTTCTTT CASSHRRDRGNTEAFF . TRBJ1-1 TRBD1 TRBV14
TGTGCCAGCAGCTTGGGGCGGGGGTACGAGGAGCTGTTTTTT CASSLGRGYEELFF few TRBJ2-2 TRBD2 TRBV5-1
TGTGCCAGCAGCTCCTCCCTAGCGGGGGGGACAGATACGCAGTATTTT CASSSSLAGGTDTQYF . TRBJ2-3 TRBD2 TRBV7-2
TGTGCCAGCAGTAGGACAGGGGGTCTCTCTGGGGCCAACGTCCTGACTTTC CASSRTGGLSGANVLTF . TRBJ2-6 TRBD1 TRBV27
TGCGCCAGCAGCCAATATCACGGACAGGGGGCTTTATCTTTAACTTTCTTT CASSQYHGQGALSLTFF once TRBJ1-1 TRBD1 TRBV4-1
TGCAGCGTTCAGGTTCAGGGAAACTCCTACGAGCAGTACTTC CSVQVQGNSYEQYF . TRBJ2-7 . TRBV29-1
TGTGCCAGCAGCTTACAGGGTTCGAACGGGGAGCTGTTTTTT CASSLQGSNGELFF . TRBJ2-2 . TRBV6-4
TGTGCCAGCAGTGAAAGGAGAGGAGAGACCCAGTACTTC CASSERRGETQYF once TRBJ2-5 . TRBV2
TGTGCCAGCAGTGACGGTAGCGGGGGGGACACAGATACGCAGTATTTT CASSDGSGGDTDTQYF . TRBJ2-3 TRBD2 TRBV6-4
TGTGCCAGCACCTCTGGGGCTGTCACCGGGGAGCTGTTTTTT CASTSGAVTGELFF . TRBJ2-2 . TRBV27
TGTGCCAACAGCTTGGGGCGGGGGTACGAGGAGCTGTTTTTT CANSLGRGYEELFF . TRBJ2-2 TRBD2 TRBV5-6
TGTGCCAGCCTCGAGGCAGGGTTGACAGATACGCAGTATTTT CASLEAGLTDTQYF . TRBJ2-3 . TRBV6-1
TGCGCCAGCAGCAATCCGGGGACAGGGATTCCCCTCTTGTACCAAGAGACCCAGTACTTC CASSNPGTGIPLLYQETQYF . TRBJ2-5 TRBD1 TRBV5-1
TGTGCCAGCAGTGACAGGGGCAATCAGCCCCAGCATTTT CASSDRGNQPQHF . TRBJ1-5 . TRBV6-1
TGCAGCGTTGGTGGCGGGGGCAGGGAGCAGTACTTC CSVGGGGREQYF once TRBJ2-7 . TRBV29-1
TGTGCCAGCAGCGCCGGGACTCCGAATAGCAATCAGCCCCAGCATTTT CASSAGTPNSNQPQHF . TRBJ1-5 . TRBV9
TGTGCCAGCTCACAAGCTAGCACAGATACGCAGTATTTT CASSQASTDTQYF . TRBJ2-3 . TRBV18
TGCGCCAGCAGCTTGGCCCCAGAATTTTACACAGATACGCAGTATTTT CASSLAPEFYTDTQYF . TRBJ2-3 . TRBV5-1
TGTGCCAGCAGCCCCCCCGGGACAGAATACCACGAGCAGTACTTC CASSPPGTEYHEQYF . TRBJ2-7 TRBD1 TRBV5-5
TGTGCCGGCAGCCCGGGGACTAGCGGGGGCCGCACAGATACGCAGTATTTT CAGSPGTSGGRTDTQYF . TRBJ2-3 TRBD2 TRBV6-4
TGTGCCAGCATGCCCAGCGGGGCCACAGATACGCAGTATTTT CASMPSGATDTQYF . TRBJ2-3 TRBD2 TRBV2
TGCGCCAGCAGCCAAGTTTGGGGCCTGAAGGAGAGCACGCCTAACTATGGCTACACCTTC CASSQVWGLKESTPNYGYTF . TRBJ1-2 . TRBV4-3
TGTGCCAGCAATGTTCAGGGAGGCTATGGCTACACCTTC CASNVQGGYGYTF . TRBJ1-2 . TRBV2
TGTGCCAGTAGTATCGGGGAAAAACTGTTTTTT CASSIGEKLFF . TRBJ1-4 . TRBV19
TGTGCCAGCAGGACGTACGGGACAGGGTTGACCTACAATGAGCAGTTCTTC CASRTYGTGLTYNEQFF . TRBJ2-1 TRBD1 TRBV13
TGCGCCAGCATGGGGACAGGGGGATTTGGAAACACCATATATTTT CASMGTGGFGNTIYF once TRBJ1-3 TRBD1 TRBV5-1
TGTGCCAGCAGTGGCACCCGAGCCGGGGAGCAGTACTTC CASSGTRAGEQYF . TRBJ2-7 . TRBV27
TGTGCCAGCAGCTTAGTAGAGGAGACCCAGTACTTC CASSLVEETQYF once TRBJ2-5 . TRBV7-6
TGTGCCAGCAGTCTATCGGACAGGGGGTTTACAGATACGCAGTATTTT CASSLSDRGFTDTQYF . TRBJ2-3 TRBD1 TRBV27
TGTGCCAGCAGTGAATTCAGTACCGGGTCAATTGGCTACACCTTC CASSEFSTGSIGYTF . TRBJ1-2 . TRBV6-1
TGCAGCTTTGGTAGGGGGACAGGGGACGATGAGCAGTTCTTC CSFGRGTGDDEQFF . TRBJ2-1 TRBD1 TRBV29-1
TGCGCCAGCAGCCACCACAGGGGGGGGACCGGGGAGCTGTTTTTT CASSHHRGGTGELFF few TRBJ2-2 . TRBV4-1
TGTGCCACCAGCAGAGAGAAGAACTACGAGCAGTACTTC CATSREKNYEQYF . TRBJ2-7 . TRBV15
TGCAGCGATCGACTAGCGGGAGGACATGAGCAGTTCTTC CSDRLAGGHEQFF . TRBJ2-1 TRBD2 TRBV29-1
TGTGCCAGCAGCTTGGGTCGAGGGTACGAGACCCAGTACTTC CASSLGRGYETQYF few TRBJ2-5 . TRBV5-6
TGTGCCAGCAGTGAATTGGACAGGGTGAGCGAGCAGTACTTC CASSELDRVSEQYF . TRBJ2-7 TRBD1 TRBV6-1
TGCGCCAGCTCACCACCAGCCAGGGGCTACGAGCAGTACTTC CASSPPARGYEQYF once TRBJ2-7 . TRBV18
TGCGCCAGCAGCCAAGACAGGGCTGAAGCTTTCTTT CASSQDRAEAFF . TRBJ1-1 . TRBV4-3
TGTGCCAGCAGTGAATCGAGGGATCGGGCCGAGCAGTACTTC CASSESRDRAEQYF . TRBJ2-7 . TRBV2
TGTGCCAGCAGCTTGCGACAGACGGGCTACACCTTC CASSLRQTGYTF . TRBJ1-2 . TRBV7-9
TGCGCCAGCAGCACTAGGCGGGGGACACAGAACTATGGCTACACCTTC CASSTRRGTQNYGYTF few TRBJ1-2 . TRBV10-2
TGTGCCAGCACTAAGACGGGAGCCTACGAGCAGTACTTC CASTKTGAYEQYF once TRBJ2-7 . TRBV2
TGTGCCAGCAGTGAAGGGACCTACAGGGGGAGCAATCAGCCCCAGCATTTT CASSEGTYRGSNQPQHF . TRBJ1-5 TRBD1 TRBV6-1
TGCGCCAGCAGCCCAGGTTCAGCGGGGGGGGATTTCGGCCAGTATTTT CASSPGSAGGDFGQYF . TRBJ2-3 TRBD2 TRBV4-1
TGTGCCAGCAGCCTCCGGGACAGGGGGCCCCCCCAGCATTTT CASSLRDRGPPQHF . TRBJ1-5 TRBD1 TRBV5-6
TGTGCCAGCTCTGGAGGGGCCATTTCACCCCTCCACTTT CASSGGAISPLHF . TRBJ1-6 . TRBV6-1
TGTGCCAGTAGTACTCCGAAAACCCAGGGGACCGGGGAGCTGTTTTTT CASSTPKTQGTGELFF . TRBJ2-2 . TRBV19
TGCGCCAGCAGCTTGCCTATATTCGGCACAGATACGCAGTATTTT CASSLPIFGTDTQYF . TRBJ2-3 . TRBV5-1
TGTGCCAGCAACTTCCCAAACTATGGCTACACCTTC CASNFPNYGYTF . TRBJ1-2 . TRBV6-1